This T cell receptor beta chain came from a study of blood T cell repertoires in COVID-19. Germline lookup yields CDR1 LGHNA and CDR2 YSLEER. CDR3 size: 17 residues. The V gene lost 0 bases and the J gene lost 5 bases, with 16 bases spanning the gap. Measured with immunoSEQ multiplex PCR; TCRdb has only the in-frame clones, and not every one. This sample has some 200,000 clones, with 82% found just once. This clonotype was sampled from a man between 40 and 49 years old who had recovered from COVID-19. The material sequenced was PBMCs or T cells enriched from blood (not recorded which). The genes are TRBV4-3 and TRBJ2-2, with a possible D match to TRBD2 (6 bases). The CDR3 sequence: CASSQESGRRPTGELFF. The DNA of the CDR3 is TGCGCCAGCAGCCAAGAGTCAGGGAGGAGACCGACCGGGGAGCTGTTTTTT.